This T cell receptor beta chain was recovered during a study of early T cells in non-severe SARS-CoV-2 infection. Study outcomes and limitations: In VDJdb matching, anti-spike CD8 responses were favored while private and CD4 specificities went missing.

This clonotype has a handful of counts. No antigen is known for it. TCRdb passed the 5' RACE reads through MiXCR, listing each CDR3 protein once. The sample consists of approximately 41,000 distinct CDR3 sequences, about 5% of them appearing once. This CDR3 is built from 12 residues. Germline CDR1 and CDR2: DFQATT and SNEGSKA (reference sequence). Losses at the gene ends were 7 bases for V and 6 bases for J; bases not matched to a gene: 6. The receptor's source is an adult who was a healthcare worker with PCR-confirmed SARS-CoV-2 infection or an uninfected control (not recorded which). Sequencing was performed on whole blood. The chain employs TRBV20-1 and TRBJ2-1; 7 positions match TRBD1. CDR3 bases: TGCAGTGTCAGGGGGACAGTCAATGAGCAGTTCTTC. Amino acid sequence: CSVRGTVNEQFF.